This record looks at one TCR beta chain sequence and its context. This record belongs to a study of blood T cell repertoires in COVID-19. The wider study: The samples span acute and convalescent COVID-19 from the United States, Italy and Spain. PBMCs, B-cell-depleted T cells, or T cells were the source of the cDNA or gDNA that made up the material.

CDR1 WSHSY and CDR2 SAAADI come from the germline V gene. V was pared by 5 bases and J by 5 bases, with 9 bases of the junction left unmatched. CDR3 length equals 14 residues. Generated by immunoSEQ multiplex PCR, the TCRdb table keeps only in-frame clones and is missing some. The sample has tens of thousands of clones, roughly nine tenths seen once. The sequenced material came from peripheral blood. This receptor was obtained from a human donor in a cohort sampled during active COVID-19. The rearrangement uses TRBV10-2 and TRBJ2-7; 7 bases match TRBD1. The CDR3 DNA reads TGCGCCAGCAGTCAAAAGACAGGGTCAAACGAGCAGTACTTC. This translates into CASSQKTGSNEQYF.